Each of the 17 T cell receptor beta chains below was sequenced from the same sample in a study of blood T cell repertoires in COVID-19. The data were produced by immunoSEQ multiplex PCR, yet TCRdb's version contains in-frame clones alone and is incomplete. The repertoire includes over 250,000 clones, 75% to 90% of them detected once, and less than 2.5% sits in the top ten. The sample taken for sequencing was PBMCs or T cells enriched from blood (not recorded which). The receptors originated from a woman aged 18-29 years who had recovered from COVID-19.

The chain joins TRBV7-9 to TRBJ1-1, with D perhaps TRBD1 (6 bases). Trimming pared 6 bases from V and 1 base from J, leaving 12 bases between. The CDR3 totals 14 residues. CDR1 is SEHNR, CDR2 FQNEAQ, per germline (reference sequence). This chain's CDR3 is CASRYGQKNTEAFF. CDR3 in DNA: TGTGCCAGCAGGTACGGACAGAAGAACACTGAAGCTTTCTTT.

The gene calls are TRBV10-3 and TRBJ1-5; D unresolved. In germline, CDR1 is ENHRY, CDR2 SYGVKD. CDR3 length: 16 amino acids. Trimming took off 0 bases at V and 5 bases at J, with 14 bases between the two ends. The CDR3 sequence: CAISESWRAGDQPQHF. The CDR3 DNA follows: TGTGCCATCAGTGAGTCATGGAGGGCAGGTGATCAGCCCCAGCATTTT.

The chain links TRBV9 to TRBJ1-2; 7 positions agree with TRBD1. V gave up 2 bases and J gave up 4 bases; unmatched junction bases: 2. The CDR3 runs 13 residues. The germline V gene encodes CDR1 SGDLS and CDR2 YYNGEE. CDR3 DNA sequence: TGTGCCAGCAGCGTGGGACAGATCTATGGCTACACCTTC. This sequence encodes CASSVGQIYGYTF.

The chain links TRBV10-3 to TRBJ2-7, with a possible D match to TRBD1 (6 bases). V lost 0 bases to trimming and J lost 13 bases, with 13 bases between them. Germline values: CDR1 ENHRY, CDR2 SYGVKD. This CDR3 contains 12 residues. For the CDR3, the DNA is TGTGCCATCAGTGAGTCACAGGGACGGTTATACTTC. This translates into CAISESQGRLYF.

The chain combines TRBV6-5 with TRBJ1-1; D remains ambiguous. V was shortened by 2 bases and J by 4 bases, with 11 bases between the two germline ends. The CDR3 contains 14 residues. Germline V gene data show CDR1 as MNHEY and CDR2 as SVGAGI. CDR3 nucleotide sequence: TGTGCCAGCAGTTACAGAACGGGGAGCACTGAAGCTTTCTTT. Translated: CASSYRTGSTEAFF.

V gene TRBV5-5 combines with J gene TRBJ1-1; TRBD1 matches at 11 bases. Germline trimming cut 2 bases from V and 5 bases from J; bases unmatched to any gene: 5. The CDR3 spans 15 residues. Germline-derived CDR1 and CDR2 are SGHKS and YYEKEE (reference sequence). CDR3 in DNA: TGTGCCAGCAGCTTAGAGGGACAGGGGGAGACTGAAGCTTTCTTT. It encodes CASSLEGQGETEAFF.

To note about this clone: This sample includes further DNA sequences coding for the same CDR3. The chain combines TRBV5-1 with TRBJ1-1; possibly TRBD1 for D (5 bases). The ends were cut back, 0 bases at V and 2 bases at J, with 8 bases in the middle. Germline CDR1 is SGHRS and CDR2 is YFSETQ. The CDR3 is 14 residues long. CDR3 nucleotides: TGCGCCAGCAGCTTGGCCGGGGGAAACACTGAAGCTTTCTTT. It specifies CASSLAGGNTEAFF.

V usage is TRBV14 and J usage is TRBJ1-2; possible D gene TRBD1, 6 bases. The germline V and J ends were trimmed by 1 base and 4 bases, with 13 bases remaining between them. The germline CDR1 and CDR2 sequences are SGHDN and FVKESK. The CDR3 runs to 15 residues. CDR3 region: CASSQGTARGYGYTF. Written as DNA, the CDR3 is TGTGCCAGCAGCCAAGGGACAGCACGTGGCTATGGCTACACCTTC.

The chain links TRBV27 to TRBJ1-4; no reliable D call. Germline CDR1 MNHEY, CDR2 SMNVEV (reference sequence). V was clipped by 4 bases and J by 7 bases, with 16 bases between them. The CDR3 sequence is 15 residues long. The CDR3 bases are TGTGCCAGCAGTTCAACGGACGTAGCGTTTGAAAAACTGTTTTTT. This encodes CASSSTDVAFEKLFF. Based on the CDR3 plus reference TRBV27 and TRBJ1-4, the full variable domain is EAQVTQNPRYLITVTGKKLTVTCSQNMNHEYMSWYRQDPGLGLRQIYYSMNVEVTDKGDVPEGYKVSRKEKRNFPLILESPSPNQTSLYFCASSSTDVAFEKLFFGSGTQLSVL.

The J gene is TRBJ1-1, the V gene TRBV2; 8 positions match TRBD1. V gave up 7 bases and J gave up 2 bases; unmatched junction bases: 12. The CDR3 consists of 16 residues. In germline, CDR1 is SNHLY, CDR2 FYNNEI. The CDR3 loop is CASIRFPGQVNTEAFF. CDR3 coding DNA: TGTGCCAGCATTCGGTTTCCGGGACAGGTCAACACTGAAGCTTTCTTT.

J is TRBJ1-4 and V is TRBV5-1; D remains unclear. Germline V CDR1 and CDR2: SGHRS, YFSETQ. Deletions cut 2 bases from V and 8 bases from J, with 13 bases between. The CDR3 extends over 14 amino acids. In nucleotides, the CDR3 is TGCGCCAGCAGCTTCGGTCAGGTCGAGGAAAAACTGTTTTTT. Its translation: CASSFGQVEEKLFF.

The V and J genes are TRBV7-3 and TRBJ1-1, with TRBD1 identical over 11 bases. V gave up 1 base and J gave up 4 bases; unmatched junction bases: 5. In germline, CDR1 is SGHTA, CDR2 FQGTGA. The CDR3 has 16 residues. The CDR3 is CASSLMGQGVGTEAFF. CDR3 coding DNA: TGTGCCAGCAGCTTAATGGGACAGGGGGTGGGCACTGAAGCTTTCTTT.

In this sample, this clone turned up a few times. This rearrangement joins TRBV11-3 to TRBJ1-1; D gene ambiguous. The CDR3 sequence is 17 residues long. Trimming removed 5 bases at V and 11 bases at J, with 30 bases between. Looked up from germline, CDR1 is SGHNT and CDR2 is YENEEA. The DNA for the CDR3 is TGTGCCAGCAGCCCCACACAGACCACACTTCCCGCTCGTGGGGCTTTCTTT. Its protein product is CASSPTQTTLPARGAFF.

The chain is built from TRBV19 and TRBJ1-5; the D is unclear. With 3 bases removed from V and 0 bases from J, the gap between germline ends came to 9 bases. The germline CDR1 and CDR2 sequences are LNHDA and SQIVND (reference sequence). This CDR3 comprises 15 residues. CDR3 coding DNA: TGTGCCAGTAGTATGGAGGGAAATAGCAATCAGCCCCAGCATTTT. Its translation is CASSMEGNSNQPQHF.

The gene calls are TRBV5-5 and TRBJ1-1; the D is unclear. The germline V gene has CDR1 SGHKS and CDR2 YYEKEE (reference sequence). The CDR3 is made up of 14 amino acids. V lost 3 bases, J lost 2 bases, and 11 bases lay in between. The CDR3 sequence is CASSSWAENTEAFF. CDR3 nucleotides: TGTGCCAGCAGCTCCTGGGCCGAAAACACTGAAGCTTTCTTT.

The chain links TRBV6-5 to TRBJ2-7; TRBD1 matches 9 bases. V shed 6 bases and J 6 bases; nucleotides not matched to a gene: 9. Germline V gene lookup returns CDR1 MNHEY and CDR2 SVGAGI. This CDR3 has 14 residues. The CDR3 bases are TGTGCCAGCAGCGAGGGACAGGGTCGAAGCGAGCAGTACTTC. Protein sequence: CASSEGQGRSEQYF.

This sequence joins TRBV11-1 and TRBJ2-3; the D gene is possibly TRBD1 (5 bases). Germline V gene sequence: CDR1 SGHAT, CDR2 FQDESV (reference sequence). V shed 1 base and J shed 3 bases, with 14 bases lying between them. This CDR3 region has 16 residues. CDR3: CASSLGRGPTTDTQYF. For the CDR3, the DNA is TGTGCCAGCAGCTTAGGTAGGGGCCCGACGACAGATACGCAGTATTTT.